Shown below are 14 T cell receptor beta chains from a single sample sequenced in a study of blood T cell repertoires in COVID-19. Assay used: immunoSEQ multiplex PCR; TCRdb lists only in-frame clones, some missing. The data hold approximately 250,000 clones, with about 89% observed a single time. Sequenced material: peripheral blood. The receptors here all came from a woman aged 55-69 years who had recovered from COVID-19.

This clone was counted ten times or more. CDR3 in amino acids: CASSVGTGGDTQYF. CDR3 in DNA: TGTGCCAGCAGCGTTGGGACAGGGGGCGATACGCAGTATTTT. The chain joins TRBV7-2 to TRBJ2-3, with 12 bases matching TRBD1. V gave up 5 bases and J gave up 6 bases; unmatched junction bases: 3. There are 14 residues in the CDR3. CDR1 SGHTA and CDR2 FQGNSA come from the germline V gene.

The chain employs TRBV21-1 and TRBJ2-3; the table's D call, TRBD1, was not checked against the DNA. TRBV21-1 is classified as a pseudogene. This CDR3 has 13 amino acids. CDR3 sequence reads: CASSAGVGDTQYF. The CDR3, as DNA: TGTGCCAGCAGCGCAGGGGTTGGAGATACGCAGTATTTT.

This CDR3 reads CASLEGGEFPHNQPQHF. The CDR3 DNA reads TGTGCCAGCTTGGAGGGCGGAGAATTCCCACACAATCAGCCCCAGCATTTT. The chain recombines TRBV28 with TRBJ1-5; D gene unclear. The CDR3 consists of 17 residues. The germline V gene has CDR1 MDHEN and CDR2 SYDVKM. V lost 8 bases and J 3 bases, leaving 23 bases between the germline ends.

The V gene is TRBV28, the J gene TRBJ1-4; 8 bases fit TRBD1. Unmatched junction bases numbered 3, after V lost 6 bases and J lost 9 bases. In germline, CDR1 is MDHEN, CDR2 SYDVKM. The CDR3 is 12 residues long. The CDR3 region is CASRQGGQKLFF. Written as DNA, the CDR3 is TGTGCCAGCAGACAGGGGGGGCAAAAACTGTTTTTT. The full variable domain, rest sourced from reference TRBV28 and TRBJ1-4, is DVKVTQSSRYLVKRTGEKVFLECVQDMDHENMFWYRQDPGLGLRLIYFSYDVKMKEKGDIPEGYSVSREKKERFSLILESASTNQTSMYLCASRQGGQKLFFGSGTQLSVL.

The chain combines TRBV4-2 with TRBJ2-6, with 8 bases fitting TRBD2. CDR3 length: 17 amino acids. V shed 7 bases and J 4 bases; nucleotides not matched to a gene: 12. Looked up from germline, CDR1 is LGHNA and CDR2 is YNFKEQ. The CDR3 nucleotides read TGTGCCAGCACTACGGGGGGGGCCCAAGGAGGGGCCAACGTCCTGACTTTC. The encoded protein is CASTTGGAQGGANVLTF.

This clone was observed once. CDR3 in amino acids: CASSHRGLDEKLFF. The CDR3 DNA reads as TGTGCCAGTAGCCACCGCGGACTGGACGAAAAACTGTTTTTT. This rearrangement joins TRBV19 to TRBJ1-4; no definite D call. The length of the CDR3 is 14 residues. Germline V gives CDR1 LNHDA, CDR2 SQIVND (reference sequence). Deletions cut 6 bases from V and 8 bases from J, with 16 bases between.

The genes are TRBV28 and TRBJ1-5, with D possibly being TRBD1 (6 bases). Germline lookup yields CDR1 MDHEN and CDR2 SYDVKM. Trimming took off 6 bases at V and 0 bases at J, with 21 bases between the two ends. CDR3 length: 18 residues. The CDR3 loop reads CASRPATGHYYSNQPQHF. In DNA, the CDR3 is TGTGCCAGCAGACCCGCTACGGGACATTATTATAGCAATCAGCCCCAGCATTTT.

V usage is TRBV28 and J usage is TRBJ2-7; TRBD1 agrees at 9 bases. Germline assignment: CDR1 MDHEN and CDR2 SYDVKM. The CDR3 totals 16 residues. After removal of 1 base from V and 6 bases from J, the junction contained 10 bases not matched to a gene. The CDR3 DNA reads as TGTGCCAGCAGTTTATTAGGTAGACAGGGGGATCCCGAGCAGTACTTC. Translation: CASSLLGRQGDPEQYF. Full variable domain (rest looked up from reference TRBV28 and TRBJ2-7): DVKVTQSSRYLVKRTGEKVFLECVQDMDHENMFWYRQDPGLGLRLIYFSYDVKMKEKGDIPEGYSVSREKKERFSLILESASTNQTSMYLCASSLLGRQGDPEQYFGPGTRLTVT.

This chain joins TRBV6-5 and TRBJ2-5; D unclear. The CDR3 covers 15 residues. V was shortened by 2 bases and J by 2 bases, with 12 bases between the two germline ends. Germline loops: CDR1 MNHEY, CDR2 SVGAGI. The CDR3 is CASSYDWARQETQYF. CDR3 bases: TGTGCCAGCAGTTACGATTGGGCGAGACAAGAGACCCAGTACTTC.

This clone was detected a few times. This chain links TRBV4-1 with TRBJ1-5; a weak D match, TRBD1 (6 bases). Deletions cut 3 bases from V and 6 bases from J, with 18 bases between. CDR3 length: 16 amino acids. From germline, CDR1 is MGHRA and CDR2 YSYEKL. As DNA, the CDR3 is TGCGCCAGCAGCCATCTCAGGGGTGGGGCAGGTCAGCCCCAGCATTTT. Translating it yields CASSHLRGGAGQPQHF.

The rearrangement links TRBV6-5 to TRBJ1-2; no clear D. Per germline, CDR1 MNHEY and CDR2 SVGAGI. Trimming took 5 bases from V and 0 from J, leaving 7 bases between them. The CDR3 is made up of 13 amino acids. Here the CDR3 reads CASSLDTNYGYTF. The CDR3 region has the DNA TGTGCCAGCAGTCTTGACACTAACTATGGCTACACCTTC.

This rearrangement joins TRBV21-1 to TRBJ2-2; TRBD2 was called by the table and not checked on the DNA. TRBV21-1 is a listed pseudogene. CDR3 length: 14 amino acids. The CDR3 nucleotides are TGTGCCAGCAGGGTTTTCGGGGTCACCGGGGAGCTGTTTTTT. This codes for CASRVFGVTGELFF.

This rearrangement joins TRBV7-9 to TRBJ2-1; 12 positions match TRBD1. Germline-derived CDR1 and CDR2 are SEHNR and FQNEAQ (reference sequence). The CDR3 consists of 16 residues. With V trimmed by 5 bases and J by 8 bases, 10 bases remained unmatched. The CDR3 nucleotides are TGTGCCAGCAGCACGGGAACGGGACAGGGGGCCTATGAGCAGTTCTTC. As protein: CASSTGTGQGAYEQFF.

The rearrangement uses TRBV6-5 and TRBJ2-1; a possible D gene is TRBD1 (5 bases). This CDR3 comprises 15 residues. Germline V CDR1 and CDR2: MNHEY, SVGAGI. Trimming cost V 2 bases and J 8 bases, with 16 bases left between them. CDR3 sequence: CASSYRWAATDEQFF. CDR3 bases: TGTGCCAGCAGTTACAGGTGGGCTGCGACAGATGAGCAGTTCTTC.